The rows below give T cell receptor beta chains drawn from one sample of a study of blood T cells in healthy people across ages. MiXCR, run by TCRdb on the 5' RACE reads, gives a single entry per CDR3 protein. The data hold 700,000 or so distinct CDR3 sequences, with roughly 43% observed a single time. Sequenced material: blood. Receptors were obtained from an elderly man in good health. CDR3s include the opening cysteine and the closing phenylalanine or tryptophan. D genes are given only for firm matches. Size values are once, few and many counts, or a class for expanded clones, and some rows have none.

TRBD1,16,TRBJ1-2,TRBV6-1,.,TGTGCCAGCAGTGATCCATGGGACAGTTACTCTTATGGCTACACCTTC,CASSDPWDSYSYGYTF
.,15,TRBJ2-3,TRBV27,few,TGTGCCAGCAGTTTTCGGCAGCGGAGCACAGATACGCAGTATTTT,CASSFRQRSTDTQYF
.,17,TRBJ2-3,TRBV9,.,TGTGCCAGCAGCGTATCCGGGACCCCCTCCCACACAGATACGCAGTATTTT,CASSVSGTPSHTDTQYF
.,15,TRBJ2-2,TRBV5-1,.,TGCGCCAGCAGTCGCAGGGGCTCTAACACCGGGGAGCTGTTTTTT,CASSRRGSNTGELFF
.,15,TRBJ1-5,TRBV2,.,TGTGCCAGCAGTGAAGACAGCGCCTTAAATCAGCCCCAGCATTTT,CASSEDSALNQPQHF
.,13,TRBJ2-1,TRBV7-6,few,TGTGCCAGCTCCGGGCGGGACTACAATGAGCAGTTCTTC,CASSGRDYNEQFF
TRBD2,17,TRBJ2-3,TRBV6-5,many,TGTGCCAGCAGTTACCAACAGCGGGGGACTAGCACAGATACGCAGTATTTT,CASSYQQRGTSTDTQYF
.,14,TRBJ2-7,TRBV2,many,TGTGCCAGCAGTGAAGCAATGAGCTCCTACGAGCAGTACTTC,CASSEAMSSYEQYF
.,13,TRBJ2-3,TRBV20-1,few,TGCAGTGCTGAGGACAATAGGGCAGATACGCAGTATTTT,CSAEDNRADTQYF
.,14,TRBJ2-1,TRBV7-2,.,TGTGCCAGCAGCTTAGATGTGGGCTACAATGAGCAGTTCTTC,CASSLDVGYNEQFF
TRBD2,15,TRBJ2-3,TRBV5-1,.,TGCGCCAGCAGCCTAAGCGGGAGCCTCACAGATACGCAGTATTTT,CASSLSGSLTDTQYF
TRBD1,12,TRBJ2-4,TRBV20-1,.,TGCAGTGCTAAACAGGGGGTAAACATTCAGTACTTC,CSAKQGVNIQYF
.,15,TRBJ2-1,TRBV2,.,TGTGCCAGCAGGCCCGGAGCGTCAGGGGGGGATGAGCAGTTCTTC,CASRPGASGGDEQFF
TRBD1,14,TRBJ2-1,TRBV20-1,.,TGCAGTGCTAGAACGAACAGGGGGCCGGATGAGCAGTTCTTC,CSARTNRGPDEQFF
.,13,TRBJ2-3,TRBV5-1,.,TGCGCCAGCAGTCCGACCCCGTTAGATACGCAGTATTTT,CASSPTPLDTQYF
.,15,TRBJ2-1,TRBV6-2/TRBV6-3,many,TGTGCCAGCAGTTACTCGAACAGTGTAGACAGAAACCAGTTCTTC,CASSYSNSVDRNQFF
.,15,TRBJ2-3,TRBV29-1,many,TGCAGCGTTGAAGATCGTAAATTTAGCACAGATACGCAGTATTTT,CSVEDRKFSTDTQYF
TRBD1,14,TRBJ1-4,TRBV12-3/TRBV12-4,.,TGTGCCAGCAGTTTCCAGGGGGCGGATGAAAAACTGTTTTTT,CASSFQGADEKLFF
TRBD1,14,TRBJ2-1,TRBV10-3,many,TGTGCCATCAGCGGGACAGGAGGGGGCAATGAGCAGTTCTTC,CAISGTGGGNEQFF
.,17,TRBJ2-2,TRBV24-1,.,TGTGCCACCAGTGATACCCGGGGAGGTCTGAAAACCGGGGAGCTGTTTTTT,CATSDTRGGLKTGELFF
.,16,TRBJ1-6,TRBV5-1,few,TGCGCCAGCAGCTTAAGAGCAAGCTCCTATAATTCACCCCTCCACTTT,CASSLRASSYNSPLHF
.,14,TRBJ2-5,TRBV4-1,.,TGCGCCAGCAGCCAAGATTTCAGTCAAGAGACCCAGTACTTC,CASSQDFSQETQYF
.,15,TRBJ2-7,TRBV2,.,TGTGCCAGCAGTGAAGTTAAAGGGTCTTCCTACGAGCAGTACTTC,CASSEVKGSSYEQYF
.,11,TRBJ2-7,TRBV6-2/TRBV6-3,.,TGTGCCAGCAGGGGCTGGGACGAGCAGTACTTC,CASRGWDEQYF
.,15,TRBJ1-1,TRBV10-3,few,TGTGCCATCAGTGACCCAGGGACGGTGAACACTGAAGCTTTCTTT,CAISDPGTVNTEAFF